The next 31 T cell receptor beta chains were all read from a single sample in a study of T cells after yellow fever vaccination. TCRdb processed the 5' RACE reads anew with MiXCR; each CDR3 protein has one entry. Among 300,000 to 400,000 distinct CDR3 sequences, roughly 6.1% were seen once, and the ten largest hold over 12%. The source was PBMCs, collected 5 days after the yellow fever booster vaccination. The source is a man in his thirties or forties who received the YFV17D yellow fever vaccine.

This clonotype was detected many times. The chain joins TRBV20-1 to TRBJ2-7; 10 nucleotides line up with TRBD2. CDR1 and CDR2 (germline): DFQATT, SNEGSKA (reference sequence). Unmatched junction bases numbered 8, after V lost 3 bases and J lost 0 bases. The CDR3 runs 16 residues. The chain's CDR3 is CSASLAGGGSSYEQYF. The CDR3 DNA reads as TGCAGTGCTAGTTTAGCGGGAGGAGGAAGCTCCTACGAGCAGTACTTC.

This clonotype was counted many times. The chain couples TRBV18 to TRBJ2-7; D is ambiguous. The germline V and J ends were trimmed by 3 bases and 3 bases, with 15 bases remaining between them. The CDR3 runs 15 residues. Germline CDR1 reads KGHSH; CDR2 reads LQKENI. In nucleotides, the CDR3 is TGTGCCAGCTCACCTCCTGATAGGGCCCTCTACGAGCAGTACTTC. Protein sequence: CASSPPDRALYEQYF.

This clonotype was counted ten times or more. CDR3 amino acids: CSAQGAAYNSPLHF. The CDR3 DNA follows: TGCAGTGCGCAGGGGGCCGCCTATAATTCACCCCTCCACTTT. V is TRBV20-1 and J is TRBJ1-6; TRBD1 aligns across 8 bases. The CDR3 runs to 14 residues. Germline CDR1 reads DFQATT; CDR2 reads SNEGSKA (reference sequence). With 6 bases clipped from V and 2 bases from J, the junction kept 3 bases outside the gene matches.

In its sample, this clonotype was seen many times. The rearrangement uses TRBV7-2 and TRBJ2-2; D might be TRBD1 (5 bases). Germline V lookup: CDR1 SGHTA, CDR2 FQGNSA. The CDR3 is made up of 14 amino acids. V was pared by 2 bases and J by 1 base, with 5 bases between. The CDR3 protein is CASSLTGNTGELFF. In DNA, the CDR3 is TGTGCCAGCAGCTTAACAGGGAACACCGGGGAGCTGTTTTTT.

The genes are TRBV7-2 and TRBJ2-1; a possible D gene is TRBD2 (7 bases). Per germline, CDR1 SGHTA and CDR2 FQGNSA. CDR3 size: 16 residues. Trimming left V 2 bases short and J 9 bases short, with 20 bases between. The CDR3 reads CASSLRWGGGGTEQFF. CDR3 DNA sequence: TGTGCCAGCAGCTTACGGTGGGGAGGGGGGGGTACTGAGCAGTTCTTC.

The table lists this clonotype with many counts. The genes are TRBV7-2 and TRBJ2-3; D possibly uses TRBD1 or TRBD2 (5 bases each). CDR3 length: 14 residues. V was trimmed by 2 bases and J by 6 bases, leaving 12 bases between them. Germline-derived CDR1 and CDR2 are SGHTA and FQGNSA. This chain's CDR3 is CASSLLGTFDTQYF. As DNA, the CDR3 is TGTGCCAGCAGCTTATTAGGGACGTTCGATACGCAGTATTTT.

The sample holds a few counts of this clonotype. The chain is built from TRBV11-3 and TRBJ2-5; D might be TRBD1 or TRBD2, each matching 5 bases. Trimming shortened V by 3 bases and J by 3 bases, and 8 bases separated the two germline ends. The CDR3 has 13 amino acids. From germline, CDR1 is SGHNT and CDR2 YENEEA. The CDR3 is CASSLRGEETQYF. The DNA of the CDR3 is TGTGCCAGCAGCTTGAGAGGGGAAGAGACCCAGTACTTC.

The chain joins TRBV4-3 to TRBJ2-2; 9 positions match TRBD2. The CDR3 extends over 17 amino acids. With V trimmed by 0 bases and J by 4 bases, 6 bases remained unmatched. Looked up from germline, CDR1 is LGHNA and CDR2 is YSLEER. The CDR3 DNA sequence: TGCGCCAGCAGCCAAGATCTTAGCGGGAGAGGCACCGGGGAGCTGTTTTTT. Translated, it gives CASSQDLSGRGTGELFF.

This clonotype was observed at least ten times. The chain recombines TRBV21-1 with TRBJ2-6. TRBV21-1 is marked as a pseudogene. The CDR3 has 17 residues. The chain's CDR3 is CASNQTGYSSGANVLTF. DNA of the CDR3: TGTGCCAGCAACCAAACTGGATACAGCTCTGGGGCCAACGTCCTGACTTTC.

This clonotype was seen many times. The chain uses TRBV30 and TRBJ2-7; D is undetermined. The CDR3 covers 11 residues. The V end lost 1 base, the J end lost 4 bases, and 5 bases lay between the germline ends. Looked up from germline, CDR1 is GTSNPN and CDR2 is SVGIG (reference sequence). The CDR3 is CAWSAEYEQYF. In DNA form, the CDR3 reads TGTGCCTGGAGTGCGGAGTACGAGCAGTACTTC.

This clonotype was detected a few times. This chain connects TRBV6-1 to TRBJ1-2; the D is unclear. Germline-derived CDR1 and CDR2 are MNHNS and SASEGT. Trimming removed 7 bases at V and 4 bases at J, with 22 bases between. The CDR3 contains 16 residues. The CDR3 DNA reads TGTGCCAGCACCTCGGAGGCTAGCACAGTGGTCTATGGCTACACCTTC. It is translated as CASTSEASTVVYGYTF.

This clonotype occurred a few times. The V call is TRBV6-5, the J call TRBJ1-3; 7 bases line up with TRBD1. Germline V gene data show CDR1 as MNHEY and CDR2 as SVGAGI. The CDR3 covers 17 residues. With V trimmed by 3 bases and J by 0 bases, 8 bases remained unmatched. This chain's CDR3 is CASSYPGTANSGNTIYF. CDR3 coding DNA: TGTGCCAGCAGTTATCCCGGGACAGCCAACTCTGGAAACACCATATATTTT.

This clonotype was picked up many times. The chain joins TRBV29-1 to TRBJ2-4; the D gene is possibly TRBD1 (5 bases). CDR3 size: 13 residues. V was trimmed by 6 bases and J by 0 bases, leaving 9 bases between them. Germline V gene lookup returns CDR1 SQVTM and CDR2 ANQGSEA. The CDR3 spells CSVATVAKNIQYF. In DNA form, the CDR3 reads TGCAGCGTAGCGACAGTAGCCAAAAACATTCAGTACTTC. Looking up the rest from reference TRBV29-1 and TRBJ2-4 gives the full variable domain: SAVISQKPSRDICQRGTSLTIQCQVDSQVTMMFWYRQQPGQSLTLIATANQGSEATYESGFVIDKFPISRPNLTFSTLTVSNMSPEDSSIYLCSVATVAKNIQYFGAGTRLSVL.

The chain is built from TRBV14 and TRBJ2-1; weak D call: TRBD2 (6 bases). Looked up from germline, CDR1 is SGHDN and CDR2 is FVKESK. The length of the CDR3 is 15 residues. V dropped 0 bases and J dropped 7 bases, with 13 bases sitting between them. DNA of the CDR3: TGTGCCAGCAGCCAAGAATTGGCTAGCGTAAATGAGCAGTTCTTC. It is translated as CASSQELASVNEQFF.

This clonotype occurred a few times. The chain carries TRBV20-1 and TRBJ2-3, with D hard to call. CDR1 and CDR2 from the germline V gene are DFQATT and SNEGSKA (reference sequence). V was cut by 0 bases and J by 1 base, with 5 bases left in between. This CDR3 is 13 amino acids long. The CDR3 coding sequence is TGCAGTGCTAGAGAGTTAGGCACAGATACGCAGTATTTT. Its protein product is CSARELGTDTQYF.

In its sample, this clonotype was seen a few times. The chain uses TRBV29-1 and TRBJ2-1; 7 bases map to TRBD1. Germline CDR1 SQVTM, CDR2 ANQGSEA. Trimming removed 8 bases from V and 4 bases from J; junction bases left unmatched: 11. This CDR3 spans 14 amino acids. CDR3 bases: TGCAGCTCCCGGCGACAGGGCCCTTACAATGAGCAGTTCTTC. Amino acids: CSSRRQGPYNEQFF.

This chain uses TRBV5-4 with TRBJ2-1, with D perhaps TRBD2 (6 bases). This CDR3 spans 13 amino acids. Germline V gene sequence: CDR1 SGHNT, CDR2 YYREEE (reference sequence). V was pared by 4 bases and J by 8 bases, with 13 bases between. The CDR3 here is CASSRDLSDEQFF. CDR3 in DNA: TGTGCCAGCAGCAGGGACTTGAGCGATGAGCAGTTCTTC.

The chain uses TRBV7-6 and TRBJ2-7, with a possible D match to TRBD1 (5 bases). Germline CDR1 is SGHVS and CDR2 is FNYEAQ. The CDR3 sequence is 13 residues long. V shed 7 bases and J shed 5 bases, with 15 bases lying between them. The DNA of the CDR3 is TGTGCCAGCACCTGGGGCCCCTTAGACGAGCAGTACTTC. It specifies CASTWGPLDEQYF.

CDR3 sequence reads: CAWSQGPGELFF. The CDR3 nucleotides read TGTGCCTGGAGTCAGGGGCCCGGGGAGCTGTTTTTT. This rearrangement joins TRBV30 to TRBJ2-2, with D perhaps TRBD1 (6 bases). With 2 bases removed from V and 6 bases from J, the gap between germline ends came to 7 bases. CDR1 and CDR2 (germline): GTSNPN, SVGIG (reference sequence). CDR3 length: 12 residues.

A few counts support this clonotype. The V call is TRBV14, the J call TRBJ1-2; D not resolved. This CDR3 has 16 residues. Per germline, CDR1 SGHDN and CDR2 FVKESK. V was clipped by 0 bases and J by 6 bases, with 17 bases between them. The CDR3 spells CASSQEGKDLQNGYTF. DNA for the CDR3: TGTGCCAGCAGCCAAGAAGGGAAGGACCTGCAGAATGGCTACACCTTC.

The table lists this clonotype with a few counts. V and J are TRBV19 and TRBJ1-5; D gene ambiguous. Between the trimmed V and J ends, which lost 2 bases and 0 bases, there was a span of 8 bases. Looked up from germline, CDR1 is LNHDA and CDR2 is SQIVND (reference sequence). The CDR3 runs to 15 residues. The CDR3 DNA reads TGTGCCAGTAGTATATCTGGGGTTAGCAATCAGCCCCAGCATTTT. Translated, it gives CASSISGVSNQPQHF.

In this sample, this clonotype turned up many times. J is TRBJ2-5 and V is TRBV4-1, with a tentative D call TRBD1 (6 bases). The V end lost 5 bases, the J end lost 2 bases, and 9 bases lay between the germline ends. This CDR3 spans 13 amino acids. The germline gives CDR1 MGHRA, CDR2 YSYEKL. This CDR3 reads CASSRQEQETQYF. CDR3 coding DNA: TGCGCCAGCAGCAGACAGGAACAAGAGACCCAGTACTTC.

Only a few counts were recorded for this clonotype. The chain employs TRBV12-3 or TRBV12-4 and TRBJ1-1, with D unclear. The CDR3 is made up of 15 amino acids. Trimming pared 6 bases from V and 1 base from J, leaving 15 bases between. For the CDR3, the DNA is TGTGCCAGCAGAGGAAGTAGAGGGCGGAACACTGAAGCTTTCTTT. This encodes CASRGSRGRNTEAFF.

This rearrangement joins TRBV20-1 to TRBJ2-7; possible D gene TRBD1, 6 bases. Trimming took 0 bases from V and 3 from J, leaving 9 bases between them. The CDR3 length is 13 residues. The germline gives CDR1 DFQATT, CDR2 SNEGSKA (reference sequence). The CDR3 DNA reads as TGCAGTGCTAGAGACAGGGGTTACTACGAGCAGTACTTC. It encodes CSARDRGYYEQYF.

Ten or more counts support this clonotype. The chain uses TRBV7-2 and TRBJ2-7, with TRBD1 matching 9 bases. The CDR3 extends over 13 amino acids. Germline V gives CDR1 SGHTA, CDR2 FQGNSA. The V segment lost 5 bases and the J segment 6 bases; nucleotides outside the gene matches: 5. CDR3 coding DNA: TGTGCCAGCAGCCGGGACAGGGAGGGCGAGCAGTACTTC. It encodes CASSRDREGEQYF.

This clonotype was found a few times. The chain uses TRBV5-1 and TRBJ1-2, with D possibly being TRBD1 (5 bases). CDR1 and CDR2 from the germline V gene are SGHRS and YFSETQ. CDR3 size: 17 residues. Trimming shortened V by 2 bases and J by 4 bases, and 21 bases separated the two germline ends. The CDR3 region has the DNA TGCGCCAGCAGCTTTTCTGGCGCAGGGCCCCTCGGCTATGGCTACACCTTC. Its protein product is CASSFSGAGPLGYGYTF. The whole variable domain, filled in from reference TRBV5-1 and TRBJ1-2, reads KAGVTQTPRYLIKTRGQQVTLSCSPISGHRSVSWYQQTPGQGLQFLFEYFSETQRNKGNFPGRFSGRQFSNSRSEMNVSTLELGDSALYLCASSFSGAGPLGYGYTFGSGTRLTVV.

The V call is TRBV29-1, the J call TRBJ2-2, with D possibly being TRBD2 (6 bases). The CDR3 is 14 residues long. Between the trimmed V and J ends, which lost 6 bases and 0 bases, there was a span of 11 bases. Germline values: CDR1 SQVTM, CDR2 ANQGSEA. The CDR3 sequence is CSVRETANTGELFF. DNA for the CDR3: TGCAGCGTCCGGGAGACAGCGAACACCGGGGAGCTGTTTTTT.

Ten or more counts support this clonotype. This chain links TRBV4-3 with TRBJ2-4; 11 bases are shared with TRBD1. Germline loops: CDR1 LGHNA, CDR2 YSLEER. CDR3 length: 20 residues. The J segment lost 0 bases and the V segment lost 2 bases, leaving 12 bases of the junction unmatched. The CDR3 sequence: CASSQSRTGGEKQAKNIQYF. The CDR3 coding sequence is TGCGCCAGCAGCCAAAGTCGGACAGGGGGCGAGAAACAAGCCAAAAACATTCAGTACTTC.

This clonotype was recorded many times. V usage is TRBV18 and J usage is TRBJ1-1, with D maybe TRBD1 (6 bases). This CDR3 has 14 residues. The V gene lost 5 bases and the J gene lost 5 bases, with 15 bases spanning the gap. CDR1 is KGHSH and CDR2 is LQKENI in the germline V gene. In nucleotides, the CDR3 is TGTGCCAGCTCAGTAGCCGGACAGACAACTGAAGCTTTCTTT. Residues: CASSVAGQTTEAFF.

At least ten counts were recorded for this clonotype. The rearrangement joins TRBV28 to TRBJ1-2; D unclear. V was cut by 4 bases and J by 5 bases, with 14 bases left in between. CDR3 length equals 14 residues. CDR1 MDHEN and CDR2 SYDVKM come from the germline V gene. CDR3 protein: CASSYRERSYGYTF. CDR3 DNA sequence: TGTGCCAGCAGTTACCGGGAGCGCAGTTATGGCTACACCTTC.

This clonotype appeared a few times. V usage is TRBV13 and J usage is TRBJ2-5; D ambiguous. Deletions cut 3 bases from V and 1 base from J, with 12 bases between. CDR3 length: 15 residues. Germline lookup yields CDR1 PRHDT and CDR2 FYEKMQ (reference sequence). CDR3 region: CASSFDTPGQETQYF. For the CDR3, the DNA is TGTGCCAGCAGCTTTGACACACCCGGCCAAGAGACCCAGTACTTC.